The 25 T cell receptor beta chains given below trace back to one sample, sequenced in a study of T cells in Graves' hyperthyroidism and ophthalmopathy. Regions amplified from RNA transcripts were the TCR beta CDR3 regions. TCR CDR3 regions were first amplified by RT-PCR with HTBI primers. TCRdb reprocessed the multiplex PCR reads via MiXCR and lists one record per CDR3 protein. The sample yields roughly 420,000 distinct CDR3 sequences, around 15% seen once. Sequenced sample: blood. Source of these receptors: a young woman with Graves' hyperthyroidism.

The chain employs TRBV20-1 and TRBJ2-3; the D is unclear. Germline lookup yields CDR1 DFQATT and CDR2 SNEGSKA (reference sequence). The CDR3 is 12 amino acids. V was trimmed by 3 bases and J by 4 bases, leaving 8 bases between them. CDR3 sequence: CSASFFSDTQYF. The CDR3 nucleotides are TGCAGTGCTAGTTTTTTTTCAGATACGCAGTATTTT.

This sequence joins TRBV5-1 and TRBJ1-4; D possibly corresponds to TRBD1 (5 bases). CDR3 size: 15 residues. The germline V gene has CDR1 SGHRS and CDR2 YFSETQ. The germline V and J ends were trimmed by 3 bases and 5 bases, with 14 bases remaining between them. DNA of the CDR3: TGCGCCAGCAGCTCCTCGAGGGGATGGAATGAAAAACTGTTTTTT. It is translated as CASSSSRGWNEKLFF.

This rearrangement joins TRBV7-2 to TRBJ2-5, with 8 bases fitting TRBD2. This CDR3 contains 15 residues. The germline CDR1 and CDR2 sequences are SGHTA and FQGNSA. Losses at the gene ends were 4 bases for V and 1 base for J; bases not matched to a gene: 5. Here the CDR3 DNA reads TGTGCCAGCAGCTCATCTAGCGGGCGCCAAGAGACCCAGTACTTC. Translated, it gives CASSSSSGRQETQYF.

The chain is built from TRBV5-4 and TRBJ2-6; D perhaps matches TRBD2 (5 bases). Between the trimmed V and J ends, which lost 5 bases and 12 bases, there was a span of 15 bases. The CDR3 is 13 residues long. Germline V CDR1 and CDR2: SGHNT, YYREEE (reference sequence). The CDR3 sequence: CASRTDGGRVLTF. CDR3 DNA: TGTGCCAGCAGAACGGACGGAGGTCGCGTCCTGACTTTC.

The genes are TRBV24-1 and TRBJ2-2, with D possibly being TRBD2 (6 bases). Germline V gene data show CDR1 as KGHDR and CDR2 as SFDVKD. V dropped 5 bases and J dropped 5 bases, with 14 bases sitting between them. The CDR3 contains 15 residues. CDR3 DNA: TGTGCCACCAGTGCGAGGGACTTCGCAACCGGGGAGCTGTTTTTT. Protein sequence: CATSARDFATGELFF.

This chain links TRBV7-3 with TRBJ1-2; TRBD1 matches at 8 bases. The CDR3 is made up of 12 amino acids. Germline CDR1 and CDR2: SGHTA and FQGTGA. V shed 5 bases and J 10 bases; nucleotides not matched to a gene: 6. As DNA, the CDR3 is TGTGCCAGCAGCACTGGGACAGGAAACTACACCTTC. This encodes CASSTGTGNYTF. Combining the CDR3 with reference TRBV7-3 and TRBJ1-2 gives the whole variable domain GAGVSQTPSNKVTEKGKYVELRCDPISGHTALYWYRQSLGQGPEFLIYFQGTGAADDSGLPNDRFFAVRPEGSVSTLKIQRTERGDSAVYLCASSTGTGNYTFGSGTRLTVV.

The V and J genes are TRBV6-2 or TRBV6-3 and TRBJ2-1; TRBD1 aligns across 8 bases. The germline CDR1 and CDR2 sequences are MNHEY and SVGEGT. Trimming at V came to 3 bases and at J to 10 bases, leaving 14 bases not matched to a gene. The CDR3 totals 16 residues. DNA of the CDR3: TGTGCCAGCAGTTATTTGTCCAGGGGGCCCTCAGGGGAGCAGTTCTTC. This codes for CASSYLSRGPSGEQFF.

V gene TRBV30 combines with J gene TRBJ1-4; perhaps TRBD1 as D (6 bases). V dropped 0 bases and J dropped 7 bases, with 12 bases sitting between them. The germline CDR1 and CDR2 sequences are GTSNPN and SVGIG (reference sequence). This CDR3 has 14 amino acids. Here the CDR3 DNA reads TGTGCCTGGAGTGTTTGGGGGGGCGGTGAAAAACTGTTTTTT. Residues: CAWSVWGGGEKLFF.

This clonotype was detected ten times or more. The gene calls are TRBV28 and TRBJ1-5, with TRBD1 matching over 9 bases. Germline loops: CDR1 MDHEN, CDR2 SYDVKM. With V trimmed by 1 base and J by 3 bases, 13 bases remained unmatched. The CDR3 runs 19 residues. Written as DNA, the CDR3 is TGTGCCAGCAGTTTATACCCCTTTCCGGGACAGGGCCTCAATCAGCCCCAGCATTTT. Protein: CASSLYPFPGQGLNQPQHF.

In its sample, this clonotype was seen many times. The chain carries TRBV30 and TRBJ2-7; D gene ambiguous. Germline V gene data show CDR1 as GTSNPN and CDR2 as SVGIG (reference sequence). CDR3 length equals 13 residues. The V end lost 1 base, the J end lost 0 bases, and 7 bases lay between the germline ends. In nucleotides, the CDR3 is TGTGCCTGGAGTGGAGGATCCTCCTACGAGCAGTACTTC. It is translated as CAWSGGSSYEQYF.

The chain employs TRBV10-2 and TRBJ2-1; 9 bases match TRBD1. Trimming took 7 bases from V and 10 from J; bases not matched to a gene: 5. The CDR3 runs 12 residues. Germline V gene lookup returns CDR1 WSHSY and CDR2 SAAADI. The CDR3 loop reads CASTNRGHEQFF. The DNA of the CDR3 is TGCGCCAGCACAAACAGGGGGCACGAGCAGTTCTTC.

This clonotype was counted a few times. The chain employs TRBV15 and TRBJ2-1, with D perhaps matching TRBD1 (5 bases). The CDR3 extends over 15 amino acids. CDR1 LNHNV and CDR2 YYDKDF come from the germline V gene (reference sequence). Trimming pared 3 bases from V and 7 bases from J, leaving 16 bases between. CDR3 in amino acids: CATSRADERGNEQFF. DNA for the CDR3: TGTGCCACCAGCAGGGCCGACGAAAGGGGAAATGAGCAGTTCTTC.

With regard to this clonotype: The junction shows a germline mismatch at one end, possibly a read error. The chain combines TRBV30 with TRBJ2-5; tentative D call: TRBD1 (6 bases). Germline values: CDR1 GTSNPN, CDR2 SVGIG (reference sequence). The CDR3 length is 13 residues. CDR3 residues: CAWTMTEAGTRDF. The CDR3 DNA sequence: TGTGCCTGGACCATGACCGAAGCCGGGACACGCGACTTC.

In its sample, this clonotype was seen many times. The rearrangement links TRBV6-2 or TRBV6-3 to TRBJ2-3; 9 nucleotides match TRBD2. Per the germline V gene, CDR1 is MNHEY and CDR2 is SVGEGT. V gave up 2 bases and J gave up 5 bases; unmatched junction bases: 8. This CDR3 is built from 16 residues. As DNA, the CDR3 is TGTGCCAGCAGTTACGTGGCGGGAGGGCCTCAAGATACGCAGTATTTT. Protein: CASSYVAGGPQDTQYF.

This clonotype was observed at least ten times. DNA for the CDR3: TGTGCCAGCAGTTTATCGGGGGCGGGTGGCTACACCTTC. Translating gives CASSLSGAGGYTF. The genes are TRBV27 and TRBJ1-2, with TRBD1 as a possible D gene (6 bases). CDR1 and CDR2 from the germline V gene are MNHEY and SMNVEV (reference sequence). V was clipped by 0 bases and J by 7 bases, with 9 bases between them. The CDR3 length is 13 residues.

In this sample, this clonotype turned up many times. The chain carries TRBV30 and TRBJ2-1; D gene ambiguous. Germline V lookup: CDR1 GTSNPN, CDR2 SVGIG (reference sequence). The CDR3 sequence is 11 residues long. The V and J ends lost 2 bases and 5 bases respectively, with 4 bases between them. The CDR3 coding sequence is TGTGCCTGGAGTCGGAACAATGAGCAGTTCTTC. It translates to CAWSRNNEQFF.

This clonotype appeared many times. The V call is TRBV12-3 or TRBV12-4, the J call TRBJ2-5; TRBD1 is a possible D gene (5 bases). The CDR3 has 14 residues. Trimming cost V 6 bases and J 5 bases, with 16 bases left between them. Here the CDR3 reads CASRPRQLGETQYF. DNA for the CDR3: TGTGCCAGCAGGCCCAGACAGCTAGGGGAGACCCAGTACTTC.

The rearrangement links TRBV10-3 to TRBJ1-3, with D unclear. There are 12 residues in the CDR3. Deletions cut 7 bases from V and 0 bases from J, with 4 bases between. Germline CDR1 reads ENHRY; CDR2 reads SYGVKD. The CDR3 loop is CAIKNSGNTIYF. CDR3 coding DNA: TGTGCCATCAAAAACTCTGGAAACACCATATATTTT.

The rearrangement uses TRBV29-1 and TRBJ1-1; no firm D call. The CDR3 length is 15 residues. Trimming cost V 3 bases and J 1 base, with 15 bases left between them. CDR1 and CDR2 from the germline V gene are SQVTM and ANQGSEA. CDR3: CSVEGGRLWNTEAFF. The CDR3, as DNA: TGCAGCGTTGAGGGCGGGCGACTTTGGAACACTGAAGCTTTCTTT.

A word on this clonotype: Sequence at one end of the junction differs from germline and may be a read error. The chain combines TRBV4-3 with TRBJ1-1; D is undetermined. Germline V CDR1 and CDR2: LGHNA, YSLEER. The CDR3 runs to 14 residues. The CDR3 region has the DNA TGCGCCCGCAGCCAAGATCGGGGAGGGACTGAAGCTTTCTTT. Translating it yields CARSQDRGGTEAFF.

The J gene is TRBJ2-7, the V gene TRBV6-1, with D possibly TRBD2 on 5 matching bases. The CDR3 is 15 residues long. Looked up from germline, CDR1 is MNHNS and CDR2 is SASEGT. V was shortened by 5 bases and J by 2 bases, with 16 bases between the two germline ends. The CDR3, as DNA: TGTGCCAGCAGTACTGAGCGGTACTCCCCCTACGAGCAGTACTTC. Residues: CASSTERYSPYEQYF.

The V gene is TRBV20-1, the J gene TRBJ2-2; TRBD2 aligns across 11 bases. Germline V CDR1 and CDR2: DFQATT, SNEGSKA (reference sequence). This CDR3 spans 16 amino acids. Trimming cost V 6 bases and J 0 bases; bases outside gene matches: 6. CDR3 in DNA: TGCAGTGCCCCTAGTAGCGGGAGGGCGAACACCGGGGAGCTGTTTTTT. As protein: CSAPSSGRANTGELFF.

Ten or more counts support this clonotype. V gene TRBV7-9 combines with J gene TRBJ2-1, with 7 nucleotides matching TRBD2. CDR3 size: 15 residues. Losses at the gene ends were 1 base for V and 10 bases for J; bases not matched to a gene: 10. From germline, CDR1 is SEHNR and CDR2 FQNEAQ (reference sequence). The chain's CDR3 is CASSLGTGGIGEQFF. In DNA, the CDR3 is TGTGCCAGCAGCTTAGGTACGGGAGGAATAGGAGAGCAGTTCTTC.

This clonotype occurred many times. V gene TRBV28 combines with J gene TRBJ2-1; 7 nucleotides align to TRBD2. J gave up 5 bases and V 2 bases, and 3 bases lay outside the gene matches. This CDR3 has 14 residues. CDR1 is MDHEN, CDR2 SYDVKM, per germline. CDR3 nucleotides: TGTGCCAGCAGTTTAGGCGGGAGCCACAATGAGCAGTTCTTC. Amino acid sequence: CASSLGGSHNEQFF.

Details on this clonotype: A much larger clone differs from this one at a single base, so this may be a read error. The chain employs TRBV7-8 and TRBJ1-6; D is unresolved. This CDR3 contains 14 residues. Germline-derived CDR1 and CDR2 are SGHVS and FQNEAQ. Trimming took 3 bases from V and 6 from J, leaving 9 bases between them. The CDR3 DNA follows: TGTGCCAGCAGCTTTTCAAGGGCTAATTCACCCCTCCACTTT. It yields the protein CASSFSRANSPLHF.